This is a list of T cell receptor beta chains from one sample in a study of T cells in localized non-small cell lung cancer. Profiled with immunoSEQ multiplex PCR; TCRdb holds only in-frame clones, not every one. The sample shows some 72,000 clones, 80% to 90% of them seen only once. Sequencing used peripheral blood, obtained before any cancer treatment. Receptor source: a man aged 40-75 years with stage I lung adenocarcinoma. CDR3s include the opening cysteine and the closing phenylalanine or tryptophan. The D gene is left open where the match is weak. Size tells how often a clone was seen (once, few, many) or the class of an expanded clone, and some rows leave it out.

v_call: TRBV15
clone_size: -
j_call: TRBJ2-5
d_call: -
cdr3_nt: TGTGCCACCAGAGGACAGAGCCAAGAGACCCAGTACTTC
cdr3_aa: CATRGQSQETQYF

v_call: TRBV9
clone_size: -
j_call: TRBJ2-1
d_call: -
cdr3_nt: TGTGCCAGCAGCGGACTGGGGGCGGGCGGTCACAATGAGCAGTTCTTC
cdr3_aa: CASSGLGAGGHNEQFF

v_call: TRBV11-2
clone_size: -
j_call: TRBJ1-5
d_call: TRBD1
cdr3_nt: TGTGCCAGCAGCCTCAATGGACAGGGGCGGCAGCCCCAGCATTTT
cdr3_aa: CASSLNGQGRQPQHF

v_call: TRBV9
clone_size: once
j_call: TRBJ2-5
d_call: TRBD1
cdr3_nt: TGTGCCAGCAGCGTAACCGGGACAGGGGGCGGAGAGACCCAGTACTTC
cdr3_aa: CASSVTGTGGGETQYF

v_call: TRBV6-5
clone_size: -
j_call: TRBJ2-3
d_call: -
cdr3_nt: TGTGCCAGCAGATCGACAGATGGGACAGATACGCAGTATTTT
cdr3_aa: CASRSTDGTDTQYF

v_call: TRBV30
clone_size: -
j_call: TRBJ1-1
d_call: TRBD1
cdr3_nt: TGTGCCTGGAAGACAGGGGGGTACACTGAAGCTTTCTTT
cdr3_aa: CAWKTGGYTEAFF

v_call: TRBV2
clone_size: -
j_call: TRBJ2-3
d_call: TRBD1
cdr3_nt: TGTGCCAGCGGGAGGGACAGGGGGGTCACCCTTACGCAGTATTTT
cdr3_aa: CASGRDRGVTLTQYF

v_call: TRBV7-3
clone_size: -
j_call: TRBJ2-5
d_call: TRBD2
cdr3_nt: TGTGCCAGCAGCTTAGGGCCTAGCGGCCAAGAGACCCAGTACTTC
cdr3_aa: CASSLGPSGQETQYF

v_call: TRBV2
clone_size: once
j_call: TRBJ2-5
d_call: -
cdr3_nt: TGTGCCAGCAGTTATGGGGGCATGACAGGCCCAGGGGAGACCCAGTACTTC
cdr3_aa: CASSYGGMTGPGETQYF

v_call: TRBV6-1
clone_size: -
j_call: TRBJ1-2
d_call: -
cdr3_nt: TGTGCCAGCAGTGAAGGCGGCAGGGGACCCTATGGCTACACCTTC
cdr3_aa: CASSEGGRGPYGYTF

v_call: TRBV5-1
clone_size: -
j_call: TRBJ2-7
d_call: TRBD2
cdr3_nt: TGCGCCAGCAGCGATTCCCCCTTGACTAGCGGACTGTACGAGCAGTACTTC
cdr3_aa: CASSDSPLTSGLYEQYF

v_call: TRBV19
clone_size: -
j_call: TRBJ1-1
d_call: -
cdr3_nt: TGTGCCAGTAATAAGAACAGTGAAGCTTTCTTT
cdr3_aa: CASNKNSEAFF

v_call: TRBV5-4
clone_size: -
j_call: TRBJ2-7
d_call: TRBD2
cdr3_nt: TGTGCCAGCACCGTGGGACTAGCGGGAGTTTACGAGCAGTACTTC
cdr3_aa: CASTVGLAGVYEQYF

v_call: TRBV7-9
clone_size: -
j_call: TRBJ2-7
d_call: -
cdr3_nt: TGTGCCAGCAGCTTATTTGCGGGGCCGTCCTACGAGCAGTACTTC
cdr3_aa: CASSLFAGPSYEQYF

v_call: TRBV18
clone_size: -
j_call: TRBJ1-2
d_call: -
cdr3_nt: TGTGCCAGCTCCACAGATTCCTCTAACTATGGCTACACCTTC
cdr3_aa: CASSTDSSNYGYTF

v_call: TRBV7-2
clone_size: -
j_call: TRBJ1-2
d_call: -
cdr3_nt: TGTGCCAGCAACCGTGGGAGGGGGAACTATGGCTACACCTTC
cdr3_aa: CASNRGRGNYGYTF

v_call: TRBV6-5
clone_size: -
j_call: TRBJ1-1
d_call: -
cdr3_nt: TGTGCCAGCAGTTCGAGGTCGAACACTGAAGCTTTCTTT
cdr3_aa: CASSSRSNTEAFF

v_call: TRBV7-9
clone_size: -
j_call: TRBJ2-1
d_call: -
cdr3_nt: TGTGCCAGCAGCTTGTTCGGGGCCTCCTACAATGAGCAGTTCTTC
cdr3_aa: CASSLFGASYNEQFF

v_call: TRBV27
clone_size: -
j_call: TRBJ1-4
d_call: -
cdr3_nt: TGTGCCAGCAGTTTACGCGGTGCAAGTACTGAAAAACTGTTTTTT
cdr3_aa: CASSLRGASTEKLFF

v_call: TRBV29-1
clone_size: -
j_call: TRBJ2-2
d_call: -
cdr3_nt: TGCAGCGTTGAACAGGCCTCCGACACCGGGGAGCTGTTTTTT
cdr3_aa: CSVEQASDTGELFF

v_call: TRBV7-3
clone_size: -
j_call: TRBJ1-2
d_call: -
cdr3_nt: TGTGCCAGCAGCTTAGGTGGGGCAGGCTATGGCTACACCTTC
cdr3_aa: CASSLGGAGYGYTF

v_call: TRBV2
clone_size: few
j_call: TRBJ1-2
d_call: -
cdr3_nt: TGTGCCAGCAGGCGGAAAAAAGGCTATGGCTACACCTTC
cdr3_aa: CASRRKKGYGYTF

v_call: TRBV10-1
clone_size: -
j_call: TRBJ2-3
d_call: -
cdr3_nt: TGCGCCAGCAGTGAGTTGGGGGAGAGCACAGATACGCAGTATTTT
cdr3_aa: CASSELGESTDTQYF

v_call: TRBV2
clone_size: once
j_call: TRBJ2-3
d_call: TRBD1
cdr3_nt: TGTGCCAGCAGTGAAGGGACAGGGGCGACAGATACGCAGTATTTT
cdr3_aa: CASSEGTGATDTQYF

v_call: TRBV5-1
clone_size: -
j_call: TRBJ2-2
d_call: -
cdr3_nt: TGCGCCAGCAGCTTGAATCCCGGACAGACACAAAGATTAAACACCGGGGAGCTGTTTTTT
cdr3_aa: CASSLNPGQTQRLNTGELFF

v_call: TRBV4-1
clone_size: -
j_call: TRBJ2-2
d_call: -
cdr3_nt: TGCGCCAGCAGCCATGTCGGGGAGCTGTTTTTT
cdr3_aa: CASSHVGELFF

v_call: TRBV6-1
clone_size: -
j_call: TRBJ2-1
d_call: -
cdr3_nt: TGTGCCAGCAGTGGCGACTGGAACACTAATGAGCAGTTCTTC
cdr3_aa: CASSGDWNTNEQFF

v_call: TRBV19
clone_size: few
j_call: TRBJ2-2
d_call: TRBD2
cdr3_nt: TGTGCCAGTAGAGCTGGGACTAAAAACACCGGGGAGCTGTTTTTT
cdr3_aa: CASRAGTKNTGELFF

v_call: TRBV6-6
clone_size: -
j_call: TRBJ2-7
d_call: TRBD1
cdr3_nt: TGTGCCAGCAAACTGACAGGGGGTACTTACGAGCAGTACTTC
cdr3_aa: CASKLTGGTYEQYF

v_call: TRBV19
clone_size: -
j_call: TRBJ1-5
d_call: -
cdr3_nt: TGTGCCAGTAGTATTCGGGCTCGCAATCAGCCCCAGCATTTT
cdr3_aa: CASSIRARNQPQHF

v_call: TRBV28
clone_size: -
j_call: TRBJ1-2
d_call: -
cdr3_nt: TGTGCCAGCAGTTCCACCGGGGGCGTTAACTATGGCTACACCTTC
cdr3_aa: CASSSTGGVNYGYTF

v_call: TRBV6-1
clone_size: -
j_call: TRBJ2-3
d_call: TRBD2
cdr3_nt: TGTGCCAGCAGTGAAGCTATACTAGCGGACTTCACAGATACGCAGTATTTT
cdr3_aa: CASSEAILADFTDTQYF

v_call: TRBV7-8
clone_size: -
j_call: TRBJ2-7
d_call: -
cdr3_nt: TGTGCCAGCAGCTTAGCGCTCCACTACGAGCAGTACTTC
cdr3_aa: CASSLALHYEQYF

v_call: TRBV27
clone_size: -
j_call: TRBJ2-1
d_call: TRBD2
cdr3_nt: TGTGCCAGCAGTTCGCCTCCCCGCGGGAGGATGTCGGATGAGCAGTTCTTC
cdr3_aa: CASSSPPRGRMSDEQFF

v_call: TRBV21-1
clone_size: -
j_call: TRBJ1-2
d_call: -
cdr3_nt: TGTGCCAGCAGCCTCAACAGATGGCCTAACCCAGCACGCTACACCTTC
cdr3_aa: CASSLNRWPNPARYTF

v_call: TRBV4-1
clone_size: -
j_call: TRBJ2-5
d_call: TRBD2
cdr3_nt: TGCGCCAGCAGCCCACAGGAGCTAGCGGGGGGAGAGACCCAGTACTTC
cdr3_aa: CASSPQELAGGETQYF

v_call: TRBV2
clone_size: -
j_call: TRBJ1-5
d_call: -
cdr3_nt: TGTGCCAGCAGTGGTGGAGAGAGGGGGCCCCAGCATTTT
cdr3_aa: CASSGGERGPQHF

v_call: TRBV6-5
clone_size: -
j_call: TRBJ2-1
d_call: TRBD2
cdr3_nt: TGTGCCAGCAGTCCCAGGGCTAGCGGAAATGAGCAGTTCTTC
cdr3_aa: CASSPRASGNEQFF

v_call: TRBV6-5
clone_size: -
j_call: TRBJ2-7
d_call: TRBD2
cdr3_nt: TGTGCCAGCAGTTACCCCGTTCTAGCGGGGGTTTACGAGCAGTACTTC
cdr3_aa: CASSYPVLAGVYEQYF

v_call: TRBV10-3
clone_size: -
j_call: TRBJ2-7
d_call: -
cdr3_nt: TGTGCCACGGCCGGGACAAACTACGAGCAGTACTTC
cdr3_aa: CATAGTNYEQYF

v_call: TRBV30
clone_size: -
j_call: TRBJ1-2
d_call: -
cdr3_nt: TGTGCCTGGAGCACAGGTCTTAACTATGGCTACACCTTC
cdr3_aa: CAWSTGLNYGYTF

v_call: TRBV5-4
clone_size: once
j_call: TRBJ1-3
d_call: -
cdr3_nt: TGTGCCAGCAGCTTGGCAGGGGCTGGAAACACCATATATTTT
cdr3_aa: CASSLAGAGNTIYF

v_call: TRBV18
clone_size: -
j_call: TRBJ2-5
d_call: -
cdr3_nt: TGTGCCAGCTCACCAATCACGGGCAGGGCCGAGACCCAGTACTTC
cdr3_aa: CASSPITGRAETQYF